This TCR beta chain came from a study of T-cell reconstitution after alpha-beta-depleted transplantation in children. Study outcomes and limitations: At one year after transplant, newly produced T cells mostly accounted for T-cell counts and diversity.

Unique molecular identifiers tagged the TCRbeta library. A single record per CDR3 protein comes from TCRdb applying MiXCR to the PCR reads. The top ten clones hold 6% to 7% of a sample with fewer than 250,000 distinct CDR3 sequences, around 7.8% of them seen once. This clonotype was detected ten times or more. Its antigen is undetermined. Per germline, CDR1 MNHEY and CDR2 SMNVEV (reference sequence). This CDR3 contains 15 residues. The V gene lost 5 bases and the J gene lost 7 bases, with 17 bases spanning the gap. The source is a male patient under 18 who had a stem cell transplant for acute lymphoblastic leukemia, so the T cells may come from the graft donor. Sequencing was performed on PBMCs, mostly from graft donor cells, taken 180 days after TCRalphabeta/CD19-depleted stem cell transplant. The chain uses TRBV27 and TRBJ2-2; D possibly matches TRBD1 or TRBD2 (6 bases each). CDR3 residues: CASSLRVGGIGELFF. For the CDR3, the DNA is TGTGCCAGCAGTCTCAGGGTCGGGGGCATCGGGGAGCTGTTTTTT.